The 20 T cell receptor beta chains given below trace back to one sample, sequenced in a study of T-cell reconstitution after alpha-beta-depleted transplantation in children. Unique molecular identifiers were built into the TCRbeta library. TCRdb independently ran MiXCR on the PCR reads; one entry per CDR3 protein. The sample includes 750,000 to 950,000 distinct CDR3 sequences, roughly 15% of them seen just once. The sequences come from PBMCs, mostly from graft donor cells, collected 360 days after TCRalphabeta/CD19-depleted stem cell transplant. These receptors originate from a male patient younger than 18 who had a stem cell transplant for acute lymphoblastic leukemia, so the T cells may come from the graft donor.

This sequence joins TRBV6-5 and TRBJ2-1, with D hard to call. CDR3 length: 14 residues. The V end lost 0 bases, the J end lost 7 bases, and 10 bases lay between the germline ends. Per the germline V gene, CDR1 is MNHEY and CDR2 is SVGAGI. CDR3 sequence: CASSYSGRINEQFF. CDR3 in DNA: TGTGCCAGCAGTTACTCAGGCCGCATTAATGAGCAGTTCTTC.

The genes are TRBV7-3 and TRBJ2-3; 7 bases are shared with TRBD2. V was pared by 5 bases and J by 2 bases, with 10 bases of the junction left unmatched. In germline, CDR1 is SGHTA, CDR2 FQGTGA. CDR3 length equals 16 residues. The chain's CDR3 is CASSRAGRHPTDTQYF. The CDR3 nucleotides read TGTGCCAGCAGCCGAGCGGGACGACATCCCACAGATACGCAGTATTTT.

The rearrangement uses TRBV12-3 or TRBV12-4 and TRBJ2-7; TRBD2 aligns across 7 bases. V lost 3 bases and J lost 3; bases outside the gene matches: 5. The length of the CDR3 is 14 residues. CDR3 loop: CASSFLAERYEQYF. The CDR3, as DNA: TGTGCCAGCAGTTTCCTAGCGGAACGCTACGAGCAGTACTTC.

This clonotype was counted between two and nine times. This CDR3 is CASSARDTYGYTF. The CDR3 DNA follows: TGTGCCAGCTCCGCTCGGGACACCTATGGCTACACCTTC. The chain combines TRBV18 with TRBJ1-2; TRBD1 might be the D (6 bases). This CDR3 spans 13 amino acids. Germline CDR1 and CDR2: KGHSH and LQKENI. V was pared by 6 bases and J by 4 bases, with 12 bases between.

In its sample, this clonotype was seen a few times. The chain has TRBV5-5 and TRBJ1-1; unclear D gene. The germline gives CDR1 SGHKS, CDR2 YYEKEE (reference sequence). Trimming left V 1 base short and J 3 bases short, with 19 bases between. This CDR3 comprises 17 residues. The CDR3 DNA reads TGTGCCAGCAGCTTGATAGTGTATCGATCCACCGACACTGAAGCTTTCTTT. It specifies CASSLIVYRSTDTEAFF. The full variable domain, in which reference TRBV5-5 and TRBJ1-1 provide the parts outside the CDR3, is DAGVTQSPTHLIKTRGQQVTLRCSPISGHKSVSWYQQVLGQGPQFIFQYYEKEERGRGNFPDRFSARQFPNYSSELNVNALLLGDSALYLCASSLIVYRSTDTEAFFGQGTRLTVV.

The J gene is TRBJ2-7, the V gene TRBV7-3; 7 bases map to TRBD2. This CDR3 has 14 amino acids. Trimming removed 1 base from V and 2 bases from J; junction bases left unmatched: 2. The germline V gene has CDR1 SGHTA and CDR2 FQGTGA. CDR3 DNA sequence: TGTGCCAGCAGCTTAAGGGGGGGGACCTACGAGCAGTACTTC. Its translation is CASSLRGGTYEQYF.

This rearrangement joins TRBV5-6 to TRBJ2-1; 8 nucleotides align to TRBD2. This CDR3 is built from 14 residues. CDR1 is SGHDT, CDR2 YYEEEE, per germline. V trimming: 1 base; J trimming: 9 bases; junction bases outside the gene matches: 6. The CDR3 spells CASSLPSGHGEQFF. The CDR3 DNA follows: TGTGCCAGCAGCTTGCCTAGCGGGCACGGTGAGCAGTTCTTC.

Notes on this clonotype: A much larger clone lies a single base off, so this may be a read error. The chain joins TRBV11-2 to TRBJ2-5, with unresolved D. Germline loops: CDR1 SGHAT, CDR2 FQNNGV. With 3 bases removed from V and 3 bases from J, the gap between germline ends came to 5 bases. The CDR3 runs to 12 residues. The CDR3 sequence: CASSFPKETQYF. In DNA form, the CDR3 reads TGTGCCAGCAGCTTCCCGAAAGAGACCCAGTACTTC.

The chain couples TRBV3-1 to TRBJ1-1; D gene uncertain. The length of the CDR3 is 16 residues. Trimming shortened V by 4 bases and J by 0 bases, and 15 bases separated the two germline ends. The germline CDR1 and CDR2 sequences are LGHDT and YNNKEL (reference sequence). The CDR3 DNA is TGTGCCAGCAGCCCCCCCTCGGCAGGCCTGAACACTGAAGCTTTCTTT. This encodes CASSPPSAGLNTEAFF.

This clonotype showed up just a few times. The CDR3 DNA sequence: TGCGCCAGCACTATCCTCCCCGGACGACCCCTGGAAAAACTGTTTTTT. Amino acid sequence: CASTILPGRPLEKLFF. The chain recombines TRBV4-1 with TRBJ1-4; D is unclear. From germline, CDR1 is MGHRA and CDR2 YSYEKL. With 7 bases removed from V and 8 bases from J, the gap between germline ends came to 23 bases. The CDR3 extends over 16 amino acids.

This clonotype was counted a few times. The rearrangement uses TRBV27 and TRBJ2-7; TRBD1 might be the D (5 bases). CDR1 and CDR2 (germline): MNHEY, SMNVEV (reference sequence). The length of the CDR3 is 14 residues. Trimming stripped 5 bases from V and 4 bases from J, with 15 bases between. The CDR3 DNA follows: TGTGCCAGCAGTCGAACCTCCCCAGGGTACGAGCAGTACTTC. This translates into CASSRTSPGYEQYF.

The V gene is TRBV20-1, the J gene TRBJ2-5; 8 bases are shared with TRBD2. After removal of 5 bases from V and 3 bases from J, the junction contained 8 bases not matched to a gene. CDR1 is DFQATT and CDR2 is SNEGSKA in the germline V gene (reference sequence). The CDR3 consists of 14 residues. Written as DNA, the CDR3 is TGCAGTGCTGGCTTCGGGGGGGAAAAAGAGACCCAGTACTTC. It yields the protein CSAGFGGEKETQYF.

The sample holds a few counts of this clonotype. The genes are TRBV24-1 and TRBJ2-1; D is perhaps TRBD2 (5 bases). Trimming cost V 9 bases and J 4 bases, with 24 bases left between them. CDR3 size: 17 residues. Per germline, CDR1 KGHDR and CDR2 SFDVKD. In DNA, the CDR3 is TGTGCCACCTCTCACCTGCCGGGGTCAAAGTCTTACAATGAGCAGTTCTTC. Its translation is CATSHLPGSKSYNEQFF.

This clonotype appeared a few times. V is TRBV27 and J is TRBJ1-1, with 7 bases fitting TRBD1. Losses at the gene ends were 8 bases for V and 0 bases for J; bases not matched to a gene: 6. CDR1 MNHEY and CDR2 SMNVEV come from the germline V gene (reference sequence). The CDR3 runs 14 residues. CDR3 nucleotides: TGTGCCAGCTCCGGGACAGCTATGAACACTGAAGCTTTCTTT. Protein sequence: CASSGTAMNTEAFF.

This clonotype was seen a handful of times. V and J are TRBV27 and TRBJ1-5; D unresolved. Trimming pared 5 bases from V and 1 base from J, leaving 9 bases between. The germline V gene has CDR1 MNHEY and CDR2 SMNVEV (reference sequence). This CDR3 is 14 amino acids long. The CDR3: CASSVWRSNQPQHF. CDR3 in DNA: TGTGCCAGCAGTGTTTGGAGGAGCAATCAGCCCCAGCATTTT.

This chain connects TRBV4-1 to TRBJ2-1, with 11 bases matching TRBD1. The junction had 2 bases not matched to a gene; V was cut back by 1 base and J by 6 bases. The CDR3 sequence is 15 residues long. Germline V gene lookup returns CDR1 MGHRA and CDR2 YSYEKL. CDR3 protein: CASSQVGTGGNEQFF. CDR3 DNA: TGCGCCAGCAGCCAAGTGGGGACAGGGGGCAATGAGCAGTTCTTC.

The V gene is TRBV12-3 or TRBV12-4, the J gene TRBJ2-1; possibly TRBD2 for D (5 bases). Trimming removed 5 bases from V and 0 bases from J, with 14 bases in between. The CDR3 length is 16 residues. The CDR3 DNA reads TGTGCCAGCAGTGCGAATACTAGGAGCTCCTACAATGAGCAGTTCTTC. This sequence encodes CASSANTRSSYNEQFF.

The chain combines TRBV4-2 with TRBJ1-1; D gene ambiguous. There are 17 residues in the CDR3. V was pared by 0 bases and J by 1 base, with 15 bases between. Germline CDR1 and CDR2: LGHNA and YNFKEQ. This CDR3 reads CASSQDGRGNSNTEAFF. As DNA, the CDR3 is TGTGCCAGCAGCCAAGATGGCCGCGGGAATTCGAACACTGAAGCTTTCTTT.

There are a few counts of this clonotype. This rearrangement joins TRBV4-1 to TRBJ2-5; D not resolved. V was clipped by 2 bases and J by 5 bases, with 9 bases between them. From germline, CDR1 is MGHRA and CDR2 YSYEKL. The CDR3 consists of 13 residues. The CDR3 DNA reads TGCGCCAGCAGCCAAATATTTAGGGAGACCCAGTACTTC. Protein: CASSQIFRETQYF.

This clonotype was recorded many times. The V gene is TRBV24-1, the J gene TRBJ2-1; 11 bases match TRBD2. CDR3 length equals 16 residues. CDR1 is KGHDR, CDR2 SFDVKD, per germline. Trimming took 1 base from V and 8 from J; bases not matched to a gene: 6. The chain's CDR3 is CATSDFLTSGSDEQFF. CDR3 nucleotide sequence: TGTGCCACCAGTGATTTTTTAACTAGCGGGAGTGATGAGCAGTTCTTC.